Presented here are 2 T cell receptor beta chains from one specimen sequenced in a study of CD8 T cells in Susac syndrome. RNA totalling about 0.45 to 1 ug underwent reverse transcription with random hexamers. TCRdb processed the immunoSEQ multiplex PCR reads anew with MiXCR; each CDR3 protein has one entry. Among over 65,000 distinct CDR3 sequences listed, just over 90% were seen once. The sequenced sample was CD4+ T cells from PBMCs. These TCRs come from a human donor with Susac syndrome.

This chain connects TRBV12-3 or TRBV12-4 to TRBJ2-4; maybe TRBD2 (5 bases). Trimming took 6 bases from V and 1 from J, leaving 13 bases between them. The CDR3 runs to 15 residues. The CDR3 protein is CASSPRVLAKNIQYF. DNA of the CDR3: TGTGCCAGCAGCCCGAGGGTATTGGCCAAAAACATTCAGTACTTC.

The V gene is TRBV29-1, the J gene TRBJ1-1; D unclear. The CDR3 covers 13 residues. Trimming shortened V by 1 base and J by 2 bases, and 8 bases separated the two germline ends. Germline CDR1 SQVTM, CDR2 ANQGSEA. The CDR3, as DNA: TGCAGCGTTGAAGCCACGGCAAACACTGAAGCTTTCTTT. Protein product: CSVEATANTEAFF.